This section outlines one TCR beta chain sequence together with its context. The data were taken from a study of blood T cell repertoires in COVID-19. Study context: T cells, B-cell-depleted T cells, or PBMCs provided the cDNA or gDNA that served as material.

This CDR3 has 13 residues. The V end was cut by 0 bases, the J end by 6 bases, with 11 bases between. Germline V gene lookup returns CDR1 GTSNPN and CDR2 SVGIG (reference sequence). In the original processing: Using reference gene primer amplification, nucleated cell counts were estimated. Repertoires were generated with immunoSEQ multiplex PCR, while TCRdb's copy carries only in-frame clones and drops some. V and J calls and clone size are as listed in that table; D and trimming were resolved from the DNA. The table lists about 160,000 clones, roughly 74% of them singletons. This sequence joins TRBV30 and TRBJ1-2, with TRBD1 as a possible D gene (6 bases). The sequenced sample consisted of peripheral blood. The clonotype originates from a woman of 80 years or more with acute or convalescent COVID-19. DNA for the CDR3: TGTGCCTGGAGTGTCCGGGACATTGATGGCTACACCTTC. Translated: CAWSVRDIDGYTF.